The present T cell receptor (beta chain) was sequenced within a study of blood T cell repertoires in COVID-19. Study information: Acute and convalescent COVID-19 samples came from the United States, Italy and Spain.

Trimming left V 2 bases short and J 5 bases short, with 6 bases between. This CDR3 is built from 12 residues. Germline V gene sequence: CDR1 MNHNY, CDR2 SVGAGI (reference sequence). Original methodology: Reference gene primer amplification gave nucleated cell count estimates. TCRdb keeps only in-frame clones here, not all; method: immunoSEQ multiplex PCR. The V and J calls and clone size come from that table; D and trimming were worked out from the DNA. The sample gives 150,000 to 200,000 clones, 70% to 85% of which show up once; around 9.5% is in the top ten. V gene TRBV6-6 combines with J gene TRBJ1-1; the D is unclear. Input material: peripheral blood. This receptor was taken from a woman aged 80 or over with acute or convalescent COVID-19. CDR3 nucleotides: TGTGCCAGCAGTTACGGCAGGACTGAAGCTTTCTTT. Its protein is CASSYGRTEAFF.